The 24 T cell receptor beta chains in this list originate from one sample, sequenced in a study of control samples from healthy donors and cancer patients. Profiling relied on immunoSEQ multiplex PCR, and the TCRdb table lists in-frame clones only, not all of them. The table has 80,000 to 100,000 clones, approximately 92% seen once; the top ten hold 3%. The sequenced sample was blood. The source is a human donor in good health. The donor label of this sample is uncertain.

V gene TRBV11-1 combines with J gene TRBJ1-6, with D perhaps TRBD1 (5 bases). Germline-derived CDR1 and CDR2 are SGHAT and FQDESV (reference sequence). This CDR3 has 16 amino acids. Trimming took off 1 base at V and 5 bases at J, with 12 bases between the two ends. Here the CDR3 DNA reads TGTGCCAGCAGCTTAGTGATCACAGGCGATAATTCACCCCTCCACTTT. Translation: CASSLVITGDNSPLHF. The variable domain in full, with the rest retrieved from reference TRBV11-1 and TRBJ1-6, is EAEVAQSPRYKITEKSQAVAFWCDPISGHATLYWYRQILGQGPELLVQFQDESVVDDSQLPKDRFSAERLKGVDSTLKIQPAELGDSAMYLCASSLVITGDNSPLHFGNGTRLTVT.

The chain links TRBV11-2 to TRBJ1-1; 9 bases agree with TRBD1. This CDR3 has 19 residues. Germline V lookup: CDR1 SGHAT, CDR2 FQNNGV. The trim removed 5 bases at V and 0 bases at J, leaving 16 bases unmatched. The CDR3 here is CASSPETLRDRAMNTEAFF. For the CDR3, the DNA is TGTGCCAGCAGCCCAGAAACGCTCCGGGACAGGGCTATGAACACTGAAGCTTTCTTT.

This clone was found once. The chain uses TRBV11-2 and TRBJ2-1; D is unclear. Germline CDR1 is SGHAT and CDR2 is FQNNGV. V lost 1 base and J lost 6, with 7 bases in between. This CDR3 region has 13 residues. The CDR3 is CASSLGGRNEQFF. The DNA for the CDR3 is TGTGCCAGCAGCTTAGGTGGCCGCAATGAGCAGTTCTTC.

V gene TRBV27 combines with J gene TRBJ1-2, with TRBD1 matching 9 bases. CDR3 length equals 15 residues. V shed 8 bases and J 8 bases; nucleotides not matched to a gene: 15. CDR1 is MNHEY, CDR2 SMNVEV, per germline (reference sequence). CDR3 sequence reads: CASGGTGRRSGGYTF. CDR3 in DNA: TGTGCCAGCGGGGGGACAGGGAGGAGAAGCGGAGGCTACACCTTC.

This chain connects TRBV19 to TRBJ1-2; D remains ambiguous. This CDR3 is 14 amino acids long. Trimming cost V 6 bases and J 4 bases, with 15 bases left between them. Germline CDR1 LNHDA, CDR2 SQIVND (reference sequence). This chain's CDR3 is CASSQSGVFYGYTF. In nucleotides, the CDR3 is TGTGCCAGTAGCCAGTCCGGGGTCTTCTATGGCTACACCTTC. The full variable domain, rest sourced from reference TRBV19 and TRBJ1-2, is DGGITQSPKYLFRKEGQNVTLSCEQNLNHDAMYWYRQDPGQGLRLIYYSQIVNDFQKGDIAEGYSVSREKKESFPLTVTSAQKNPTAFYLCASSQSGVFYGYTFGSGTRLTVV.

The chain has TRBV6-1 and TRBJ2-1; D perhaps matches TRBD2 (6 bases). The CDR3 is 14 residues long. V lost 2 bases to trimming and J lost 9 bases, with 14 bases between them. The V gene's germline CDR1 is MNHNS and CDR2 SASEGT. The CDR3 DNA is TGTGCCAGCAGTGAATTGGGACTCACACCTGAGCAGTTCTTC. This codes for CASSELGLTPEQFF.

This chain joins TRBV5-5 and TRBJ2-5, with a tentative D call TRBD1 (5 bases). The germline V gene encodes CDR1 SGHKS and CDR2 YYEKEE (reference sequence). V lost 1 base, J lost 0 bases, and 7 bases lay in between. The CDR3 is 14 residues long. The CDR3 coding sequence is TGTGCCAGCAGCTTGACAGGTGACCAAGAGACCCAGTACTTC. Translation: CASSLTGDQETQYF.

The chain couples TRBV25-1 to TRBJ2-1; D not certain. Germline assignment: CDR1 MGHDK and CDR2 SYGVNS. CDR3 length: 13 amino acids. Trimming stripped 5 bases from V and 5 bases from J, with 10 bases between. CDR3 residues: CASSTGDHNEQFF. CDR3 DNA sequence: TGTGCCAGCAGTACTGGGGATCACAATGAGCAGTTCTTC.

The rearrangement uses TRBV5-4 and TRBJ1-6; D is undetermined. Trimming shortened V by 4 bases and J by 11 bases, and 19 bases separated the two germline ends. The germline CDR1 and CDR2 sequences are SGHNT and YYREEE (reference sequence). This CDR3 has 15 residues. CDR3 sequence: CASSVRTGPGTPLHF. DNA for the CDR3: TGTGCCAGCAGCGTAAGGACTGGACCGGGGACACCCCTCCACTTT.

CDR3 DNA: TGTGCCAGCAGCCCGCAAGAGACAATCAATGAGCAGTTCTTC. Translating gives CASSPQETINEQFF. The V gene is TRBV5-6, the J gene TRBJ2-1, with unresolved D. V shed 4 bases and J shed 6 bases, with 14 bases lying between them. This CDR3 comprises 14 residues. CDR1 SGHDT and CDR2 YYEEEE come from the germline V gene.

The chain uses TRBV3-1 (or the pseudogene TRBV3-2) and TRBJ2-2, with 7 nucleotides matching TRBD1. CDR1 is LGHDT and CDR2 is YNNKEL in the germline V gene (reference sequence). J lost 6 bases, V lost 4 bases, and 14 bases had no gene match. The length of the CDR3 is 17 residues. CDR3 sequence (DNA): TGTGCCAGCAGCCCATACTCGACAGGGTCGTACGCCGGGGAGCTGTTTTTT. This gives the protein CASSPYSTGSYAGELFF.

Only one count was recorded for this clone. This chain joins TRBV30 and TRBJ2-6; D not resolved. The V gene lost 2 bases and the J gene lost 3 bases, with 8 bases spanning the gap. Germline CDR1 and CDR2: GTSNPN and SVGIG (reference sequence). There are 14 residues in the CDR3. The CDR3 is CAWSQGGGANVLTF. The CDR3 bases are TGTGCCTGGAGTCAAGGCGGTGGGGCCAACGTCCTGACTTTC.

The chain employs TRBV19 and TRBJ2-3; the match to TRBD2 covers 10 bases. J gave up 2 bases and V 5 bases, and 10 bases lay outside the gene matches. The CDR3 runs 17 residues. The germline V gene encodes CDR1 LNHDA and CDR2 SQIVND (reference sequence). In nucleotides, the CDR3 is TGTGCCAGTAGTCCTAGGACTAGCGGCTACAACACAGATACGCAGTATTTT. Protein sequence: CASSPRTSGYNTDTQYF.

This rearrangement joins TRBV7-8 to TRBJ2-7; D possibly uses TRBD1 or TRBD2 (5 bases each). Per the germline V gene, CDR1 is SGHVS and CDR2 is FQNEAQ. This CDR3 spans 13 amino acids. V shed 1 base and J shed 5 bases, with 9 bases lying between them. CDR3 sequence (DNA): TGTGCCAGCAGCTTAGAAAAGGGACACGAGCAGTACGTC. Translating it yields CASSLEKGHEQYV.

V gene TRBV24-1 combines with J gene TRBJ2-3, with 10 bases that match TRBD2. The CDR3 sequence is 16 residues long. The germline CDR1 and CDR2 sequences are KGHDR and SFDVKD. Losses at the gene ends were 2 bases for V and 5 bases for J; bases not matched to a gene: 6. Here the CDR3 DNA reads TGTGCCACCAGTGATTGGACTAGCGGCTTGGAAGATACGCAGTATTTT. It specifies CATSDWTSGLEDTQYF.

This chain's CDR3 is CASSVRGDRDTQYF. Written as DNA, the CDR3 is TGTGCCAGCAGCGTTCGTGGGGACCGAGATACGCAGTATTTT. This chain links TRBV9 with TRBJ2-3, with D perhaps matching TRBD1 or TRBD2 (5 bases each). The CDR3 is made up of 14 amino acids. Germline V CDR1 and CDR2: SGDLS, YYNGEE. Trimming shortened V by 2 bases and J by 5 bases, and 12 bases separated the two germline ends.

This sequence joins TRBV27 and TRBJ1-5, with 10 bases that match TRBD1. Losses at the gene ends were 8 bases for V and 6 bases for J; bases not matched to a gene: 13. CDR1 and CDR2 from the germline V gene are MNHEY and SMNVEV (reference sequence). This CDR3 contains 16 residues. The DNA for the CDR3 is TGTGCCAGCCGCAAAGAAGGGGACAGGGGACGTCAGCCCCAGCATTTT. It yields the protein CASRKEGDRGRQPQHF.

CDR3 sequence reads: CASSLSGKVYKGNQPQHF. The CDR3 DNA is TGTGCCAGCAGCTTGTCAGGGAAGGTATATAAGGGCAATCAGCCCCAGCATTTT. The chain employs TRBV7-4 and TRBJ1-5; possible D gene TRBD1, 5 bases. With 3 bases removed from V and 2 bases from J, the gap between germline ends came to 20 bases. CDR1 is SGHVT, CDR2 SQSDAQ, per germline. This CDR3 has 18 amino acids.

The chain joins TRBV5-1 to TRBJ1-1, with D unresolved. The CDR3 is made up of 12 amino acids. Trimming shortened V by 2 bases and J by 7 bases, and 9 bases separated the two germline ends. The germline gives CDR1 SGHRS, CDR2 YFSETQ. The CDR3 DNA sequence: TGCGCCAGCAGCTTAAACGACGGTGAAGCTTTCTTT. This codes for CASSLNDGEAFF.

The CDR3 sequence is CASSQDFTGAFYEQYF. The CDR3, as DNA: TGCGCCAGCAGCCAAGATTTTACAGGGGCCTTCTACGAGCAGTACTTC. This sequence joins TRBV4-1 and TRBJ2-7; 7 bases are a match to TRBD1. This CDR3 is built from 16 residues. Germline assignment: CDR1 MGHRA and CDR2 YSYEKL. V lost 0 bases, J lost 3 bases, and 8 bases stayed unmatched.

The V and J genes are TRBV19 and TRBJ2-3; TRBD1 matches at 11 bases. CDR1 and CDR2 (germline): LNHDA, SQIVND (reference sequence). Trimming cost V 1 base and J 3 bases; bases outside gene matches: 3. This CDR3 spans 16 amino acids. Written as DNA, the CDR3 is TGTGCCAGTAGTATAGTCGGACAGGGGGCGACAGATACGCAGTATTTT. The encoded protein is CASSIVGQGATDTQYF.

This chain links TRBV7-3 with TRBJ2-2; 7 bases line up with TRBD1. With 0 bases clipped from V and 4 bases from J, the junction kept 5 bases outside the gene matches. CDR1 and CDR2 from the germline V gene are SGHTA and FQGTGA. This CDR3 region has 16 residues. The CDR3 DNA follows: TGTGCCAGCAGCTTAACCCCGACAGGGATCACCGGGGAGCTGTTTTTT. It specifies CASSLTPTGITGELFF. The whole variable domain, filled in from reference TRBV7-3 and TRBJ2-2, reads GAGVSQTPSNKVTEKGKYVELRCDPISGHTALYWYRQSLGQGPEFLIYFQGTGAADDSGLPNDRFFAVRPEGSVSTLKIQRTERGDSAVYLCASSLTPTGITGELFFGEGSRLTVL.

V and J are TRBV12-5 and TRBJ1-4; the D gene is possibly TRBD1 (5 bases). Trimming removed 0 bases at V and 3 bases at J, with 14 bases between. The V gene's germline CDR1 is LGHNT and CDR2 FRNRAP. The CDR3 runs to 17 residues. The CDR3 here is CASGLVRAGSANEKLFF. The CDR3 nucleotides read TGTGCTAGTGGTTTGGTACGGGCAGGGAGTGCTAATGAAAAACTGTTTTTT.

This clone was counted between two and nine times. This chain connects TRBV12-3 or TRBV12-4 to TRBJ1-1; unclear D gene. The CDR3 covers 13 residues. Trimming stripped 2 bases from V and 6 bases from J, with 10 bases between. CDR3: CASSLLSAAEAFF. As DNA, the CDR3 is TGTGCCAGCAGTTTATTATCAGCGGCTGAAGCTTTCTTT.